A selection of T cell receptor beta chains follows, all from one sample in a study of technical replicates of blood from a few donors. Profiling relied on immunoSEQ multiplex PCR, and the TCRdb table lists in-frame clones only, not all of them. The table includes over 70,000 clones, just over 95% detected once. Material: T cells isolated from PBMCs. The source of these receptors is a human donor in good health. The conserved cysteine and the conserved F or W are not part of the CDR3 here. Fields, in order: V gene, J gene, CDR3 protein.

V: TRBV23-1
J: TRBJ2-2
CDR3: ASSQSYREGGELF

V: TRBV28
J: TRBJ1-2
CDR3: ASSDWKAYGYT

V: TRBV27
J: TRBJ1-2
CDR3: ASSSDRYGYT

V: TRBV28
J: TRBJ2-3
CDR3: ASSPGTSGPPGGGSTDTQY

V: TRBV28
J: TRBJ2-1
CDR3: ASSKTVPEQF

V: TRBV7-9
J: TRBJ2-3
CDR3: ASSLGGAGGTDTQY

V: TRBV2
J: TRBJ2-5
CDR3: ARSRVQGAGETQY

V: TRBV19
J: TRBJ1-2
CDR3: ASSIAGGWFNYGYT

V: TRBV27
J: TRBJ1-2
CDR3: ASSRSGALYGYT

V: TRBV11-2
J: TRBJ2-4
CDR3: ASSLGPGTYKNIQY

V: TRBV7-9
J: TRBJ2-5
CDR3: ASSLERGRYPETQY

V: TRBV11-2
J: TRBJ2-7
CDR3: ASRRLGDYEQY

V: TRBV29-1
J: TRBJ2-1
CDR3: SIVGRTGGGTGGGEQF

V: TRBV7-9
J: TRBJ2-1
CDR3: ASSPLDRTQF

V: TRBV6-1
J: TRBJ2-7
CDR3: ASSAHTSGSYEQY

V: TRBV18
J: TRBJ1-1
CDR3: ASSPLQDTEAF

V: TRBV6-1
J: TRBJ1-1
CDR3: ASFEWRDPEAF

V: TRBV2
J: TRBJ1-1
CDR3: ASSTTQGLNTEAF

V: TRBV5-8
J: TRBJ2-5
CDR3: ASSATDRETQY

V: TRBV5-1
J: TRBJ1-4
CDR3: ASSWRAGGTNEKLF

V: TRBV6-5
J: TRBJ2-5
CDR3: ASSYGGKETQY

V: TRBV6-4
J: TRBJ2-1
CDR3: ASSAGPSNEQF

V: TRBV9
J: TRBJ2-3
CDR3: ASSPSGDSTDTQY

V: TRBV25-1
J: TRBJ1-2
CDR3: ASSVGHVQLYGYT

V: TRBV4-1
J: TRBJ1-1
CDR3: ASSQEPRDRRMNTEAF

V: TRBV30
J: TRBJ2-7
CDR3: AWIPGTATYEQY

V: TRBV28
J: TRBJ2-1
CDR3: ASSRTGQGKSEQF

V: TRBV6-1
J: TRBJ2-7
CDR3: ATRRDRVYEQY

V: TRBV6-1
J: TRBJ2-6
CDR3: ASTRTTSGANVLT

V: TRBV10-1
J: TRBJ2-1
CDR3: ASSLASDNEQF

V: TRBV7-9
J: TRBJ2-3
CDR3: ASSANLLTSTDTQY

V: TRBV11-1
J: TRBJ2-1
CDR3: ASSPPGGLMGEQF

V: TRBV28
J: TRBJ1-1
CDR3: ASTLSGGVEAF

V: TRBV9
J: TRBJ1-2
CDR3: ASSVVPRGSGYT

V: TRBV10-1
J: TRBJ2-7
CDR3: ASSEVRWSEQY

V: TRBV10-1
J: TRBJ2-7
CDR3: ASTPGQGYYEQY

V: TRBV7-6
J: TRBJ1-1
CDR3: ASSLVQGTGGVNTEAF

V: TRBV7-2
J: TRBJ1-2
CDR3: ASSLSQASGYT

V: TRBV6-5
J: TRBJ2-7
CDR3: ASSSTGLPFYEQY

V: TRBV18
J: TRBJ2-2
CDR3: ASSPWTSGSHTGELF

V: TRBV27
J: TRBJ1-6
CDR3: ASSPRSYNSPLH

V: TRBV2
J: TRBJ1-2
CDR3: ASRDRGYGYT

V: TRBV27
J: TRBJ1-1
CDR3: ASNQTRDRGEGTEAF

V: TRBV6-5
J: TRBJ1-3
CDR3: ASSYGSSGNTIY

V: TRBV27
J: TRBJ2-3
CDR3: ASSALRTASTDTQY

V: TRBV30
J: TRBJ2-7
CDR3: AWSPDRVREQY

V: TRBV5-8
J: TRBJ2-1
CDR3: ASSSLALLGDNEQF

V: TRBV10-2
J: TRBJ2-3
CDR3: ASSASGGTQY

V: TRBV19
J: TRBJ2-1
CDR3: ASSRTTYNEQF

V: TRBV4-1
J: TRBJ2-5
CDR3: ASSQTRGETQY